One and the same sample provided the 14 T cell receptor beta chains below, sequenced in a study of blood T cell repertoires in COVID-19. Produced via immunoSEQ multiplex PCR; TCRdb's table is partial and in-frame only. The sample holds approximately 110,000 clones, more than 70% seen once. The source material was peripheral blood. Receptors were obtained from a woman aged 80 or older with COVID-19, enrolled during active disease.

This clone showed up just once. This chain uses TRBV5-1 with TRBJ2-5, with no clear D. Germline CDR1 is SGHRS and CDR2 is YFSETQ. Trimming took 1 base from V and 3 from J, leaving 10 bases between them. CDR3 size: 14 residues. CDR3 in DNA: TGCGCCAGCAGCTTGACTAACCAGAAAGAGACCCAGTACTTC. This gives the protein CASSLTNQKETQYF.

This clone occurred once. This chain uses TRBV4-3 with TRBJ2-7, with D possibly being TRBD2 (6 bases). Germline V gene lookup returns CDR1 LGHNA and CDR2 YSLEER. The CDR3 has 16 residues. V shed 4 bases and J shed 4 bases, with 20 bases lying between them. CDR3 sequence reads: CASSPASAGGRYEQYF. The CDR3 coding sequence is TGCGCCAGCAGCCCCGCGAGCGCCGGGGGAAGATACGAGCAGTACTTC.

The chain couples TRBV7-3 to TRBJ2-2, with 9 nucleotides matching TRBD1. With 6 bases clipped from V and 3 bases from J, the junction kept 2 bases outside the gene matches. The CDR3 sequence is 14 residues long. Germline CDR1 reads SGHTA; CDR2 reads FQGTGA. The CDR3 reads CASRQGADTGELFF. CDR3 coding DNA: TGTGCCAGCAGACAGGGGGCGGACACCGGGGAGCTGTTTTTT.

The chain uses TRBV6-1 and TRBJ1-5; the D is unclear. The CDR3 runs 15 residues. CDR1 and CDR2 from the germline V gene are MNHNS and SASEGT. V lost 2 bases, J lost 4 bases, and 12 bases lay in between. CDR3 region: CASSEFRETNQPQHF. For the CDR3, the DNA is TGTGCCAGCAGTGAATTCCGGGAGACGAATCAGCCCCAGCATTTT.

This chain uses TRBV6-6 with TRBJ2-1; a weak D match, TRBD1 (6 bases). The germline V and J ends were trimmed by 6 bases and 0 bases, with 12 bases remaining between them. This CDR3 has 15 residues. Germline V gene sequence: CDR1 MNHNY, CDR2 SVGAGI (reference sequence). This CDR3 reads CASSWDTFSYNEQFF. The CDR3, as DNA: TGTGCCAGCAGCTGGGACACCTTCTCCTACAATGAGCAGTTCTTC.

The rearrangement joins TRBV27 to TRBJ1-1, with TRBD1 identical over 7 bases. Looked up from germline, CDR1 is MNHEY and CDR2 is SMNVEV (reference sequence). The CDR3 covers 17 residues. V trimming: 5 bases; J trimming: 1 base; junction bases outside the gene matches: 13. CDR3 sequence reads: CASSTRQGGLPNTEAFF. As DNA, the CDR3 is TGTGCCAGCAGTACACGACAGGGAGGACTCCCGAACACTGAAGCTTTCTTT.

This rearrangement joins TRBV5-5 to TRBJ2-7; the D gene is possibly TRBD2 (6 bases). Trimming removed 4 bases at V and 1 base at J, with 15 bases between. Germline V lookup: CDR1 SGHKS, CDR2 YYEKEE (reference sequence). This CDR3 comprises 15 residues. CDR3: CASSPSGGGSYEQYF. DNA of the CDR3: TGTGCCAGCAGCCCCAGCGGCGGAGGGTCCTACGAGCAGTACTTC.

The chain combines TRBV4-1 with TRBJ1-2; 7 nucleotides agree with TRBD1. The CDR3 is made up of 14 amino acids. The ends lost 1 base at V and 6 bases at J; junction bases unmatched: 5. Germline V CDR1 and CDR2: MGHRA, YSYEKL. In nucleotides, the CDR3 is TGCGCCAGCAGCCAAGGGGACAGCATCGATGGCTACACCTTC. The encoded protein is CASSQGDSIDGYTF.

In this sample, this clone turned up once. This chain links TRBV20-1 with TRBJ2-7, with TRBD2 matching 7 bases. Trimming cost V 3 bases and J 2 bases; bases outside gene matches: 13. Germline CDR1 is DFQATT and CDR2 is SNEGSKA (reference sequence). The CDR3 length is 16 residues. The CDR3 DNA is TGCAGTGCTAGTTTCGGACTAGGGAGAACTACCTACGAGCAGTACTTC. Translated, it gives CSASFGLGRTTYEQYF.

The J gene is TRBJ2-7, the V gene TRBV11-3; 11 positions match TRBD2. Germline assignment: CDR1 SGHNT and CDR2 YENEEA. This CDR3 spans 14 amino acids. Losses at the gene ends were 5 bases for V and 6 bases for J; bases not matched to a gene: 6. The CDR3: CASSPTSGSREQYF. CDR3 DNA sequence: TGTGCCAGCAGCCCCACTAGCGGGAGTCGCGAGCAGTACTTC.

This sequence joins TRBV4-2 and TRBJ2-5, with a possible D match to TRBD1 (6 bases). Germline loops: CDR1 LGHNA, CDR2 YNFKEQ. V lost 4 bases and J lost 0, with 12 bases in between. CDR3 length: 15 residues. The CDR3, as DNA: TGTGCCAGCAGCCGAAGTGGGGACAACCAAGAGACCCAGTACTTC. It specifies CASSRSGDNQETQYF.

This clone was observed a few times. The chain couples TRBV19 to TRBJ1-2, with D perhaps matching TRBD1 (5 bases). Germline V gives CDR1 LNHDA, CDR2 SQIVND (reference sequence). Between the trimmed V and J ends, which lost 0 bases and 4 bases, there was a span of 15 bases. The CDR3 extends over 16 amino acids. The CDR3 reads CASSIDPSTDSYGYTF. The CDR3 coding sequence is TGTGCCAGTAGTATAGATCCCTCGACCGACAGCTATGGCTACACCTTC.

This CDR3 reads CASSLGGQGANEQYF. CDR3 DNA sequence: TGCGCCAGCAGCCTGGGAGGACAGGGGGCCAACGAGCAGTACTTC. The chain carries TRBV5-1 and TRBJ2-7; TRBD1 matches at 11 bases. Germline trimming cut 4 bases from V and 5 bases from J; bases unmatched to any gene: 8. Germline V gene data show CDR1 as SGHRS and CDR2 as YFSETQ. This CDR3 region has 15 residues.

This clone was recorded only once. This chain uses TRBV6-5 with TRBJ2-1, with TRBD2 matching 7 bases. The CDR3 sequence is 15 residues long. Germline lookup yields CDR1 MNHEY and CDR2 SVGAGI. V was clipped by 6 bases and J by 9 bases; unmatched bases: 14. The CDR3 coding sequence is TGTGCCAGCAGCCTCGGACTAGGGCGGCGGGGTGAGCAGTTCTTC. Translated, it gives CASSLGLGRRGEQFF.